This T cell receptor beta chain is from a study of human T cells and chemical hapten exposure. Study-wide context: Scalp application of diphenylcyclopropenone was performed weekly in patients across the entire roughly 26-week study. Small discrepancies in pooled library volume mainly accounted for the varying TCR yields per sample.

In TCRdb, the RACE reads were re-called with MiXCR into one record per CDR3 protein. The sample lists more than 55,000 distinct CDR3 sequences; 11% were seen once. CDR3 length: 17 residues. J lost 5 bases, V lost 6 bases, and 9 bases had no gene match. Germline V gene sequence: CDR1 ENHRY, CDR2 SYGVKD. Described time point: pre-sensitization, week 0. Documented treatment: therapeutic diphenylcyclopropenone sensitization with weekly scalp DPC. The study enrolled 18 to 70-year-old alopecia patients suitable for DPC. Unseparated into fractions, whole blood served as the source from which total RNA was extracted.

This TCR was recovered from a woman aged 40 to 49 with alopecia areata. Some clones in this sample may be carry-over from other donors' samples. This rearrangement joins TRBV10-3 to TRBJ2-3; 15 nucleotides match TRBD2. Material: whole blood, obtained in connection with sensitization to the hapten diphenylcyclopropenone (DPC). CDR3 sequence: CAISARTSGGAGDTQYF. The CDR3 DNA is TGTGCCATCAGCGCCCGGACTAGCGGGGGGGCTGGAGATACGCAGTATTTT.